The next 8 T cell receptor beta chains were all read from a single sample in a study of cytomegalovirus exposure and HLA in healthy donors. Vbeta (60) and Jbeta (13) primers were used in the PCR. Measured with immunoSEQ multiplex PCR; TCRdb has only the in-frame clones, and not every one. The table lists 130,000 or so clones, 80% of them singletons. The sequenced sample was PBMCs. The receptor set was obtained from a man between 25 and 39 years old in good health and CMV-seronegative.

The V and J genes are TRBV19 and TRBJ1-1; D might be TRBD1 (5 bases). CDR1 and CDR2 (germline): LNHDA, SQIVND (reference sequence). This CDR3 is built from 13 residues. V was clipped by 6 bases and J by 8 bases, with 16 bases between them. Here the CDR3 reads CASSGPWGGEAFF. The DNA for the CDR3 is TGTGCCAGTAGCGGACCTTGGGGGGGAGAAGCTTTCTTT. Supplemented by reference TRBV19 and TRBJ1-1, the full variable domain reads DGGITQSPKYLFRKEGQNVTLSCEQNLNHDAMYWYRQDPGQGLRLIYYSQIVNDFQKGDIAEGYSVSREKKESFPLTVTSAQKNPTAFYLCASSGPWGGEAFFGQGTRLTVV.

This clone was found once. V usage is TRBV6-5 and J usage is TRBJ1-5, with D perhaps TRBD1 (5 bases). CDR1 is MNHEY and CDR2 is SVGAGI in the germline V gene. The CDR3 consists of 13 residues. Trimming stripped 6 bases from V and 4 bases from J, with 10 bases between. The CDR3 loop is CASSRQPNQPQHF. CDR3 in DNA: TGTGCCAGCAGCAGACAGCCGAATCAGCCCCAGCATTTT.

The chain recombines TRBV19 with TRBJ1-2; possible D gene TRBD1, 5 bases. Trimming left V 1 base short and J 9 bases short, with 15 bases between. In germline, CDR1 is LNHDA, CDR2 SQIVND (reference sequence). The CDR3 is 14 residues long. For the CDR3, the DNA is TGTGCCAGTAGTATAGGGTTTGGTGACAGACGCTACACCTTC. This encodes CASSIGFGDRRYTF.

CDR3 coding DNA: TGTGCCAGCAGTTACCTTTTGCGGGGGACCGGGGAGCTGTTTTTT. As protein: CASSYLLRGTGELFF. The chain uses TRBV6-5 and TRBJ2-2, with 7 bases identical to TRBD2. J was trimmed by 5 bases and V by 2 bases; bases with no gene match: 5. Germline loops: CDR1 MNHEY, CDR2 SVGAGI. The CDR3 sequence is 15 residues long.

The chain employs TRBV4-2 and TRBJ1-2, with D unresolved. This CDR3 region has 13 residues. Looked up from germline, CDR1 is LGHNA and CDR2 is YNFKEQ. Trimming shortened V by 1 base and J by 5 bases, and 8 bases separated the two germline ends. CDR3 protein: CASSQGRRYGYTF. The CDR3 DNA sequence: TGTGCCAGCAGCCAAGGCCGTAGATATGGCTACACCTTC.

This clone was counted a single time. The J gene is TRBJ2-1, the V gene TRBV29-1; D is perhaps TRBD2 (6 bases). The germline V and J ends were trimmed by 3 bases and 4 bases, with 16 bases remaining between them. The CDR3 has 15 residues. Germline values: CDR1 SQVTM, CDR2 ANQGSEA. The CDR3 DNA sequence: TGCAGCGTTGAGGGATTCGGGACTCCTTACAATGAGCAGTTCTTC. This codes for CSVEGFGTPYNEQFF.

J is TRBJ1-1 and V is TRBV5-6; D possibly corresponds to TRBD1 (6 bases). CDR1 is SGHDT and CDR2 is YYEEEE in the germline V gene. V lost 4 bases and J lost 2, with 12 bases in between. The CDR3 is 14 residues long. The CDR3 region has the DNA TGTGCCAGCAGCCGGGACATGATCAACACTGAAGCTTTCTTT. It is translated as CASSRDMINTEAFF. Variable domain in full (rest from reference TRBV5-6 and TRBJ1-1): DAGVTQSPTHLIKTRGQQVTLRCSPKSGHDTVSWYQQALGQGPQFIFQYYEEEERQRGNFPDRFSGHQFPNYSSELNVNALLLGDSALYLCASSRDMINTEAFFGQGTRLTVV.

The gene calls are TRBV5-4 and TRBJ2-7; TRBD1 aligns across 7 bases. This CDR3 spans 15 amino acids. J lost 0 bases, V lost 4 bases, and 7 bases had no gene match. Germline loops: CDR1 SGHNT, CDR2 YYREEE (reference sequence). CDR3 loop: CASSPRTGSSYEQYF. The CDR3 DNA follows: TGTGCCAGCAGCCCCCGGACAGGAAGCTCCTACGAGCAGTACTTC.